This is a list of T cell receptor beta chains from one sample in a study of OX40 agonist ivuxolimab in advanced cancers. Sequencing was performed with immunoSEQ multiplex PCR; in TCRdb, only in-frame clones are kept and a portion is missing. The table has just under 65,000 clones, 81% seen once; the top ten hold about 1%. The sequenced sample was CD4+ or CD8+ T cells sorted from blood, obtained in a trial of the OX40 agonist ivuxolimab. These receptor sequences come from an adult with an advanced solid tumor such as melanoma, head and neck, liver or kidney cancer. The CDR3 runs from the conserved cysteine through the conserved F or W. The D gene is left open where the match is weak. Some rows have no size entry. The others give once, few or many, or a class for an expanded clone.

CDR3 protein	CDR3 DNA	J gene	clone size	D gene	V gene
CASSLQGGSNQPQHF	TGTGCCAGCAGCTTACAGGGGGGAAGCAATCAGCCCCAGCATTTT	TRBJ1-5	NA	TRBD1	TRBV7-9
CASSLERDRVLNTEAFF	TGTGCCAGCAGCTTGGAACGGGACAGGGTGCTGAACACTGAAGCTTTCTTT	TRBJ1-1	once	TRBD1	TRBV5-6
CASSESHLTAGQMNSYEQYF	TGCGCCAGCAGTGAGTCTCATTTAACGGCGGGCCAGATGAACTCCTACGAGCAGTACTTC	TRBJ2-7	NA	NA	TRBV10-1
CASSRTQGAGGSPLHF	TGTGCCAGCAGCCGGACACAGGGTGCGGGGGGGTCACCCCTCCACTTT	TRBJ1-6	NA	NA	TRBV7-9
CARQVHYGYTF	TGTGCCAGACAAGTCCACTATGGCTACACCTTC	TRBJ1-2	NA	NA	TRBV25-1
CASSPTLGEKLFF	TGTGCCAGCAGCCCCACTTTGGGTGAAAAACTGTTTTTT	TRBJ1-4	NA	NA	TRBV9
CASSPRVSPGSSYNEQFF	TGCGCCAGCAGCCCGCGGGTTTCGCCGGGGAGCTCCTACAATGAGCAGTTCTTC	TRBJ2-1	NA	NA	TRBV5-1
CAWRVTEHNSPLHF	TGTGCCTGGAGAGTAACAGAACATAATTCACCCCTCCACTTT	TRBJ1-6	NA	NA	TRBV30
CASSFGLEGDTQYF	TGTGCCAGCAGCTTCGGACTAGAAGGAGATACGCAGTATTTT	TRBJ2-3	NA	TRBD2	TRBV5-5
CATSRNRGGNEKLFF	TGTGCCACCAGCAGGAACAGGGGAGGGAATGAAAAACTGTTTTTT	TRBJ1-4	NA	TRBD1	TRBV15
CASSLDPGYGYTF	TGTGCCAGCAGCTTGGACCCCGGCTATGGCTACACCTTC	TRBJ1-2	few	NA	TRBV7-2
CASSKDRPSTGELFF	TGTGCCAGTAGTAAGGACAGACCATCCACCGGGGAGCTGTTTTTT	TRBJ2-2	NA	NA	TRBV19
CASSQGGRDSNQPQHF	TGCGCCAGCAGCCAAGGGGGGCGGGATAGCAATCAGCCCCAGCATTTT	TRBJ1-5	NA	NA	TRBV4-1
CSTEPGFSYNEQFF	TGCAGCACCGAACCAGGATTCTCCTACAATGAGCAGTTCTTC	TRBJ2-1	NA	NA	TRBV29-1
CASSKQGARVETQYF	TGTGCCAGCAGCAAACAGGGGGCAAGGGTAGAGACCCAGTACTTC	TRBJ2-5	NA	TRBD1	TRBV6-5
CASSVGVPGELFF	TGTGCCAGCAGCGTAGGAGTTCCCGGGGAGCTGTTTTTT	TRBJ2-2	NA	NA	TRBV9
CASRGAGGRGEQYF	TGTGCCAGCAGGGGAGCGGGGGGCAGGGGGGAGCAGTACTTC	TRBJ2-7	NA	TRBD2	TRBV6-1
CASSEQPQNEKLFF	TGTGCCAGCAGTGAACAACCACAGAATGAAAAACTGTTTTTT	TRBJ1-4	few	NA	TRBV6-1
CASSHGRLAHSYNEQFF	TGTGCCAGCAGCCATGGGAGACTAGCGCACTCCTACAATGAGCAGTTCTTC	TRBJ2-1	NA	TRBD2	TRBV4-2
CASSYLAETQYF	TGTGCCAGCAGTTACCTAGCGGAGACCCAGTACTTC	TRBJ2-5	NA	NA	TRBV7-3
CASSLDVPSKGKAFF	TGTGCCAGCAGCTTGGATGTGCCGAGCAAGGGAAAAGCTTTCTTT	TRBJ1-1	once	NA	TRBV5-6
CATSRDRASNYGYTF	TGTGCCACGTCCCGGGACAGGGCATCTAACTATGGCTACACCTTC	TRBJ1-2	NA	TRBD1	TRBV2
CASSIDLRRYTDTEAFF	TGTGCCAGTAGTATAGATCTTAGGAGGTATACGGACACTGAAGCTTTCTTT	TRBJ1-1	NA	NA	TRBV19
CASSSGTGRYEQYF	TGCGCCAGCAGCTCCGGGACAGGGCGCTACGAGCAGTACTTC	TRBJ2-7	NA	TRBD1	TRBV5-1
CASSSYDRESGELFF	TGTGCCAGCAGCTCCTATGACAGGGAATCCGGGGAGCTGTTTTTT	TRBJ2-2	NA	TRBD1	TRBV7-6
CASSQIYPGQGGSPLHF	TGTGCCAGCAGCCAGATATACCCGGGACAGGGGGGTTCACCCCTCCACTTT	TRBJ1-6	NA	TRBD1	TRBV4-2
CASSEGTVRTYEQYF	TGTGCCAGCAGTGAAGGGACTGTCAGAACCTACGAGCAGTACTTC	TRBJ2-7	NA	NA	TRBV2
CASSFGLARTDTQYF	TGTGCCAGCAGCTTTGGACTAGCGAGAACAGATACGCAGTATTTT	TRBJ2-3	NA	TRBD2	TRBV7-9
CATSRDTGELFF	TGTGCCACTTCAAGGGACACCGGGGAGCTGTTTTTT	TRBJ2-2	once	NA	TRBV2
CASSSRQSSTDTQYF	TGTGCCAGCAGCAGCCGACAGTCTAGCACAGATACGCAGTATTTT	TRBJ2-3	once	NA	TRBV7-2
CASSEAASGGSKNIQYF	TGTGCCAGCAGTGAGGCGGCTAGCGGGGGGTCCAAAAACATTCAGTACTTC	TRBJ2-4	NA	TRBD2	TRBV6-1
CASSLVSGNRLYEQYF	TGTGCCAGCAGCTTAGTAAGTGGCAACAGACTATACGAGCAGTACTTC	TRBJ2-7	NA	NA	TRBV7-2
CASSYGTGTGELFF	TGTGCCAGCAGTTATGGGACGGGCACCGGGGAGCTGTTTTTT	TRBJ2-2	NA	NA	TRBV6-6
CASHVARNNYGYTF	TGTGCCAGCCATGTTGCGCGGAATAACTATGGCTACACCTTC	TRBJ1-2	NA	NA	TRBV6-4
CASRGRGSTDTQYF	TGTGCCAGCAGGGGCAGGGGGAGCACAGATACGCAGTATTTT	TRBJ2-3	NA	TRBD1	TRBV2
CASSVEDSAFYGYTF	TGTGCCAGCAGCGTAGAAGACAGTGCCTTCTATGGCTACACCTTC	TRBJ1-2	NA	NA	TRBV9
CASSQELRGKGSPNIQYF	TGTGCCAGCAGCCAAGAACTGAGGGGGAAGGGGAGCCCAAACATTCAGTACTTC	TRBJ2-4	NA	NA	TRBV4-2